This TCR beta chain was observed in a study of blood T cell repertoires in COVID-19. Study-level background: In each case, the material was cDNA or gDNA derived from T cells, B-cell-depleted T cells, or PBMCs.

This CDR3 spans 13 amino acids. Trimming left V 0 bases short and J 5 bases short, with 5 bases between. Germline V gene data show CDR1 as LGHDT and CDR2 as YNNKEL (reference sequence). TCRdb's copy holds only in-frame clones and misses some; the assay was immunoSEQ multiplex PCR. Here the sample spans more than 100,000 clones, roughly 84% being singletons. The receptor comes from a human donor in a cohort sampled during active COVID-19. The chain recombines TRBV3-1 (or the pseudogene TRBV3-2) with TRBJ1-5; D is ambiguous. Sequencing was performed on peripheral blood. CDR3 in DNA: TGTGCCAGCAGCCAAGACAGGTATCAGCCCCAGCATTTT. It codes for CASSQDRYQPQHF.